The 8 T cell receptor beta chains given below trace back to one sample, sequenced in a study of blood T cell repertoires in COVID-19. Libraries were prepared by immunoSEQ multiplex PCR; TCRdb keeps only in-frame clonotypes and omits some of them. The data show tens of thousands of clones, with 89% seen just once and 4.5% to 5.5% held by the top ten. Source material: peripheral blood. The receptors were gathered from a man in his 60s with COVID-19, enrolled during active disease.

This clone was counted only a few times. The chain uses TRBV5-1 and TRBJ2-7; D gene unclear. V gave up 0 bases and J gave up 3 bases, with 10 bases separating them. There are 14 residues in the CDR3. The germline V gene encodes CDR1 SGHRS and CDR2 YFSETQ. The chain's CDR3 is CASSLAMASYEQYF. The CDR3 bases are TGCGCCAGCAGCTTGGCCATGGCTAGCTACGAGCAGTACTTC.

The rearrangement links TRBV19 to TRBJ1-2; unclear D gene. Germline CDR1 and CDR2: LNHDA and SQIVND (reference sequence). The CDR3 sequence is 13 residues long. V gave up 0 bases and J gave up 8 bases, with 10 bases separating them. The CDR3: CASSIEAGSGYTF. CDR3 sequence (DNA): TGTGCCAGTAGTATAGAGGCGGGCTCCGGCTACACCTTC.

The chain uses TRBV6-5 and TRBJ1-1; TRBD1 aligns across 7 bases. Germline V gene data show CDR1 as MNHEY and CDR2 as SVGAGI. The CDR3 extends over 15 amino acids. Germline trimming cut 0 bases from V and 3 bases from J; bases unmatched to any gene: 4. The CDR3: CASSYSSGGDTEAFF. The CDR3 DNA follows: TGTGCCAGCAGTTACTCGTCAGGGGGAGACACTGAAGCTTTCTTT.

The chain has TRBV29-1 and TRBJ2-7; 9 bases map to TRBD2. This CDR3 contains 16 residues. CDR1 and CDR2 (germline): SQVTM, ANQGSEA. J gave up 2 bases and V 0 bases, and 8 bases lay outside the gene matches. In DNA, the CDR3 is TGCAGCGTTGAAGATGGAGCGGGAGGCAAACCCTACGAGCAGTACTTC. Protein sequence: CSVEDGAGGKPYEQYF.

The chain joins TRBV5-8 to TRBJ1-5; 9 nucleotides align to TRBD1. Trimming cost V 4 bases and J 7 bases; bases outside gene matches: 9. The germline V gene has CDR1 SGHTS and CDR2 YDEGEE. The CDR3 has 15 residues. For the CDR3, the DNA is TGTGCCAGCAGCCCCCGGGGACAGGGCCTGCAGCCCCAGCATTTT. As protein: CASSPRGQGLQPQHF.

DNA for the CDR3: TGCGCCAGCAGCCAACTAGCGGCTCGCTGGCAGTACTTC. Its protein product is CASSQLAARWQYF. This chain connects TRBV4-1 to TRBJ2-7, with TRBD2 identical over 7 bases. The CDR3 runs to 13 residues. Per germline, CDR1 MGHRA and CDR2 YSYEKL. The junction had 7 bases not matched to a gene; V was cut back by 2 bases and J by 9 bases.

The V gene is TRBV4-2, the J gene TRBJ2-1; 10 bases are a match to TRBD2. Trimming removed 0 bases from V and 1 base from J; junction bases left unmatched: 0. The CDR3 runs to 16 residues. Germline CDR1 is LGHNA and CDR2 is YNFKEQ. CDR3 DNA: TGTGCCAGCAGCCAAGAAGCGGGAGGGTCCTACAATGAGCAGTTCTTC. It codes for CASSQEAGGSYNEQFF.

The chain links TRBV6-4 to TRBJ1-1; TRBD1 might be the D (5 bases). V gave up 4 bases and J gave up 1 base, with 7 bases separating them. Germline-derived CDR1 and CDR2 are MRHNA and SNTAGT. There are 13 residues in the CDR3. This chain's CDR3 is CASSAGSNTEAFF. The CDR3, as DNA: TGTGCCAGCAGTGCAGGGTCGAACACTGAAGCTTTCTTT.